This T cell receptor beta chain was profiled in a study of T cell responses to AZD1222 COVID-19 vaccine. Germline CDR1 SNHLY, CDR2 FYNNEI. This CDR3 has 14 residues. V dropped 6 bases and J dropped 0 bases, with 9 bases sitting between them. Overall study results and limits: Spike-wide coverage was observed for vaccine-associated CD4 TCRs, with dominant responses at 160-218 and 743-854. Compared with day 0, the breadth and depth of the Spike-specific TCR repertoire rose significantly after two doses of AZD1222. Reportedly, close to half of spike-specific TCRs are directed against unmutated variant regions.

Assay: immunoSEQ multiplex PCR; the TCRdb copy retains only in-frame clones and omits some. The sample yields some 130,000 clones, 75% to 95% seen once. This clone was detected only once. The antigen is undetermined. The sample in question was peripheral blood, obtained on day 0 of AZD1222 vaccination. The sequence was collected from an adult in good health. This sequence joins TRBV2 and TRBJ2-1; D is uncertain. CDR3 DNA sequence: TGTGCCAGCAGCCTGTCGGTCTCCTACAATGAGCAGTTCTTC. This sequence encodes CASSLSVSYNEQFF.